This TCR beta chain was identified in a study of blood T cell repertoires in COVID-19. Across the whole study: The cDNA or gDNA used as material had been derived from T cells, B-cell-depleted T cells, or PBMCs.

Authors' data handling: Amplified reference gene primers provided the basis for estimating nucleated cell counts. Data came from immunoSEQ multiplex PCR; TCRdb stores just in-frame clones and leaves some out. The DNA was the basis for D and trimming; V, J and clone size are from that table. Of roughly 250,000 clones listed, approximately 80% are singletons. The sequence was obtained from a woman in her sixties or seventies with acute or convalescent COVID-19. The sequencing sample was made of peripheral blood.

The CDR3 sequence: CASSSRWSTNEKLFF. Here the CDR3 DNA reads TGTGCCAGCAGTTCGCGTTGGTCAACTAATGAAAAACTGTTTTTT. The rearrangement links TRBV27 to TRBJ1-4; D remains ambiguous. Germline loops: CDR1 MNHEY, CDR2 SMNVEV (reference sequence). The V gene lost 4 bases and the J gene lost 0 bases, with 9 bases spanning the gap. The CDR3 loop spans 15 amino acids.